Shown below are 8 T cell receptor beta chains from a single sample sequenced in a study of response to subunit inactivated influenza vaccine. One entry per CDR3 protein results from TCRdb running MiXCR on the RT-PCR reads. Of around 200,000 distinct CDR3 sequences in the sample, roughly 8.7% were seen once. This sample comprised non-naive T cells sorted from PBMCs, obtained on the day of vaccination. These receptors came from a man aged 50 to 60 who received an inactivated influenza vaccine.

In this sample, this clonotype turned up a few times. The rearrangement uses TRBV28 and TRBJ2-7; D may be TRBD2 (6 bases). Trimming took off 8 bases at V and 4 bases at J, with 9 bases between the two ends. The CDR3 extends over 11 amino acids. Germline CDR1 and CDR2: MDHEN and SYDVKM. The CDR3 loop reads CASGGGYEQYF. Written as DNA, the CDR3 is TGTGCCAGCGGGGGAGGATACGAGCAGTACTTC.

Note on this clonotype: A read error is likely, as this CDR3 ends without the conserved phenylalanine or tryptophan. The chain carries TRBV18 and TRBJ2-5; D unresolved. Germline V CDR1 and CDR2: KGHSH, LQKENI. The CDR3 contains 13 residues. V gave up 3 bases and J gave up 2 bases, with 7 bases separating them. CDR3 in DNA: TGTGCCAGCTCACCCCGGCTACAAGAGACCCAGTACATC. Protein product: CASSPRLQETQYI.

This clonotype was seen only a few times. The chain has TRBV20-1 and TRBJ2-1; D assignment may be TRBD1 or TRBD2 (6 bases each). The germline gives CDR1 DFQATT, CDR2 SNEGSKA (reference sequence). The CDR3 is 16 amino acids. Trimming pared 3 bases from V and 4 bases from J, leaving 19 bases between. CDR3 sequence reads: CSASDRRGSRYNEQFF. The CDR3, as DNA: TGCAGTGCTAGCGACAGGAGGGGGAGTAGGTACAATGAGCAGTTCTTC.

At least ten counts were recorded for this clonotype. This chain joins TRBV29-1 and TRBJ1-1; D gene uncertain. The CDR3 extends over 12 amino acids. CDR1 is SQVTM, CDR2 ANQGSEA, per germline. V was clipped by 7 bases and J by 1 base, with 10 bases between them. The CDR3 DNA sequence: TGCAGCGCCACAACAGCGAACACTGAAGCTTTCTTT. As protein: CSATTANTEAFF.

The rearrangement links TRBV6-2 or TRBV6-3 to TRBJ1-3, with 9 nucleotides matching TRBD1. Per the germline V gene, CDR1 is MNHEY and CDR2 is SVGEGT. This CDR3 region has 15 residues. Unmatched junction bases numbered 6, after V lost 7 bases and J lost 2 bases. The CDR3 DNA follows: TGTGCCAGCACCTCAACAGGGGGCCCTGGAAACACCATATATTTT. Protein product: CASTSTGGPGNTIYF.

A note on this clonotype: An end of the junction differs from the germline gene, which may be a read error. This chain connects TRBV6-1 to TRBJ1-4; D is unresolved. CDR1 and CDR2 from the germline V gene are MNHNS and SASEGT. The CDR3 runs to 15 residues. The CDR3 DNA reads TGTGCCAGCAGTACCTTCAAGGCAACTAATAAAAAACTGTTTTTT. Translation: CASSTFKATNKKLFF.

This clonotype was seen a handful of times. The CDR3 bases are TGCGCCAGCAGCTTGGGAAGGTACACAGATACGCAGTATTTT. This gives the protein CASSLGRYTDTQYF. V usage is TRBV5-1 and J usage is TRBJ2-3; D gene unclear. Per the germline V gene, CDR1 is SGHRS and CDR2 is YFSETQ. V was shortened by 0 bases and J by 2 bases, with 7 bases between the two germline ends. The CDR3 is made up of 14 amino acids. Drawing the rest from reference TRBV5-1 and TRBJ2-3, the complete variable domain is KAGVTQTPRYLIKTRGQQVTLSCSPISGHRSVSWYQQTPGQGLQFLFEYFSETQRNKGNFPGRFSGRQFSNSRSEMNVSTLELGDSALYLCASSLGRYTDTQYFGPGTRLTVL.

In this sample, this clonotype turned up many times. V is TRBV29-1 and J is TRBJ2-4; TRBD1 matches at 9 bases. Germline trimming cut 4 bases from V and 9 bases from J; bases unmatched to any gene: 7. Germline V gene sequence: CDR1 SQVTM, CDR2 ANQGSEA. The CDR3 spans 13 residues. Written as DNA, the CDR3 is TGCAGCGTTGCCCGGGACAGGGTTGGCATTCAGTACTTC. Translation: CSVARDRVGIQYF.